A selection of T cell receptor beta chains follows, all from one sample in a study of graft-versus-host responses after intestinal transplantation. Profiled with immunoSEQ multiplex PCR; TCRdb holds only in-frame clones, not every one. The top ten hold about 25% of the sample, which has 4,000 to 5,500 clones, 25% to 30% seen once. This material consisted of alloreactive CD8+ T cells from a mixed lymphocyte reaction culture, taken before transplantation. These TCRs come from a human patient who was an organ donor for intestinal transplantation. The CDR3 runs from the conserved cysteine through the conserved F or W. The D gene is left open where the match is weak. Not all rows give a size; the values are once, few, many and, for expanded clones, a class.

v_gene: TRBV29-1; d_gene: .; abundance: .; j_gene: TRBJ2-1; CDR3nt: TGCAGCGTTGTACCACAGTATGTCCAATCTGGGCAGTTCTTC; CDR3aa: CSVVPQYVQSGQFF
v_gene: TRBV4-3; d_gene: .; abundance: .; j_gene: TRBJ2-3; CDR3nt: TGCGCCAGCAGCCAAGATCTATCTGCCCCAACTAACACAGATACGCAGTATTTT; CDR3aa: CASSQDLSAPTNTDTQYF
v_gene: TRBV6-1; d_gene: TRBD2; abundance: few; j_gene: TRBJ2-1; CDR3nt: TGTGCCAGCAGCCCCACCGGACTAGCGGATAATGAGCAGTTCTTC; CDR3aa: CASSPTGLADNEQFF
v_gene: TRBV7-2; d_gene: .; abundance: medium-sized; j_gene: TRBJ2-1; CDR3nt: TGTGCCAGCAGTCACAAAAGCTCCTACAATGAGCAGTTCTTC; CDR3aa: CASSHKSSYNEQFF
v_gene: TRBV4-1; d_gene: TRBD2; abundance: .; j_gene: TRBJ2-1; CDR3nt: TGCGCCAGCAGCCAAGGGACTAGCGGGTACAATGAGCAGTTCTTC; CDR3aa: CASSQGTSGYNEQFF
v_gene: TRBV18; d_gene: TRBD1; abundance: few; j_gene: TRBJ1-5; CDR3nt: TGTGCCAGCTCATCCCCCCAGACAGGGACATATAGCAATCAGCCCCAGCATTTT; CDR3aa: CASSSPQTGTYSNQPQHF
v_gene: TRBV6-4; d_gene: TRBD2; abundance: few; j_gene: TRBJ2-1; CDR3nt: TGTGCCAGCAGTGACTCCAAACTAGCGGGGGGACACAATGAGCAGTTCTTC; CDR3aa: CASSDSKLAGGHNEQFF
v_gene: TRBV5-4; d_gene: TRBD1; abundance: medium-sized; j_gene: TRBJ2-3; CDR3nt: TGTGCCAGCAGCTCCGGGACAGGGGGTGTTTTT; CDR3aa: CASSSGTGGVF
v_gene: TRBV6-5; d_gene: TRBD2; abundance: .; j_gene: TRBJ2-1; CDR3nt: TGTGCCAGCAGTGAAAGCGGGGGGCAGTTCTTC; CDR3aa: CASSESGGQFF
v_gene: TRBV4-1; d_gene: TRBD2; abundance: medium-sized; j_gene: TRBJ2-1; CDR3nt: TGCGCCAGCAGCCCCCTAGCGGCAGACAATGAGCAGTTCTTC; CDR3aa: CASSPLAADNEQFF
v_gene: TRBV14; d_gene: TRBD1; abundance: .; j_gene: TRBJ1-5; CDR3nt: TGTGCCAGCAGCCAACAAGAGACAGGGCCTAGTACGCCCCAGCATTTT; CDR3aa: CASSQQETGPSTPQHF
v_gene: TRBV4-3; d_gene: .; abundance: .; j_gene: TRBJ2-1; CDR3nt: TGCGCCAGCAGCCAAGTTTTACAGGGAAGCTACAATGAGCAGTTCTTC; CDR3aa: CASSQVLQGSYNEQFF
v_gene: TRBV7-2; d_gene: .; abundance: once; j_gene: TRBJ1-2; CDR3nt: TGTGCCAGCAGCTCGAGACAGGTCGGTTTCGATGGCTACACCTTC; CDR3aa: CASSSRQVGFDGYTF
v_gene: TRBV10-2; d_gene: TRBD1; abundance: .; j_gene: TRBJ1-4; CDR3nt: TGCGCCAGCAGTGATTGGACAGGGAGCGAAAAACTGTTTTTT; CDR3aa: CASSDWTGSEKLFF
v_gene: TRBV6-1; d_gene: .; abundance: .; j_gene: TRBJ1-2; CDR3nt: TGTGCCAGCAGTGTAGACGCTCTGGGCAGGGGAGTCCATGGCTACACCTTC; CDR3aa: CASSVDALGRGVHGYTF
v_gene: TRBV7-8; d_gene: TRBD1; abundance: once; j_gene: TRBJ1-5; CDR3nt: TGTGCCAGCAGCTCCACAGGGGGTAGAGATCAGCCCCAGCATTTT; CDR3aa: CASSSTGGRDQPQHF
v_gene: TRBV4-2; d_gene: TRBD1; abundance: few; j_gene: TRBJ2-1; CDR3nt: TGTGCCAGCAGCCAAGACAGGGGGCAATTCAACAATGAGCAGTTCTTC; CDR3aa: CASSQDRGQFNNEQFF
v_gene: TRBV7-8; d_gene: TRBD2; abundance: .; j_gene: TRBJ2-3; CDR3nt: TGTGCCAGCAGCCCTACACTAGCGGGGGGGCGTGATACGCAGTATTTT; CDR3aa: CASSPTLAGGRDTQYF
v_gene: TRBV2; d_gene: .; abundance: .; j_gene: TRBJ2-3; CDR3nt: TGTGCCAGCAGTGTAGGGGCCGGGGGTACGCAGTATTTT; CDR3aa: CASSVGAGGTQYF
v_gene: TRBV29-1; d_gene: .; abundance: medium-sized; j_gene: TRBJ1-2; CDR3nt: TGCAGCGTTGATTTTGGGGAGGGGGGCGGAAATGGCTACACCTTC; CDR3aa: CSVDFGEGGGNGYTF
v_gene: TRBV28; d_gene: .; abundance: .; j_gene: TRBJ1-1; CDR3nt: TGTGCCAGCAGCTCGCACCGCGAGACATTTTTCTCCGAAGCTTTCTTT; CDR3aa: CASSSHRETFFSEAFF
v_gene: TRBV6-5; d_gene: .; abundance: .; j_gene: TRBJ1-6; CDR3nt: TGTGCCAGCAGTCCCTACGGTAATTCACCCCTCCACTTT; CDR3aa: CASSPYGNSPLHF
v_gene: TRBV4-3; d_gene: .; abundance: few; j_gene: TRBJ2-1; CDR3nt: TGCGCCAGCAGCCAGGCCACCTACAATGAGCAGTTCTTC; CDR3aa: CASSQATYNEQFF
v_gene: TRBV18; d_gene: TRBD1; abundance: few; j_gene: TRBJ1-5; CDR3nt: TGTGCCAGCTCACAAAATTGGGACAGGGGTTATTATAGCAATCAGCCCCAGCATTTT; CDR3aa: CASSQNWDRGYYSNQPQHF
v_gene: TRBV5-1; d_gene: .; abundance: .; j_gene: TRBJ1-6; CDR3nt: TGCGCCAGCAGGCAGGGGCACTATTCACCCCTCCACTTT; CDR3aa: CASRQGHYSPLHF
v_gene: TRBV11-2; d_gene: .; abundance: .; j_gene: TRBJ1-4; CDR3nt: TGTGCCAGCAGCGCCAACGGTGGGGCACTGTTTTTT; CDR3aa: CASSANGGALFF
v_gene: TRBV15; d_gene: .; abundance: medium-sized; j_gene: TRBJ1-3; CDR3nt: TGTGCCACCAGCAGAGCTCCCCAGGGGACCGTGGTTGGAAACACCATATATTTT; CDR3aa: CATSRAPQGTVVGNTIYF
v_gene: TRBV6-6; d_gene: .; abundance: few; j_gene: TRBJ1-1; CDR3nt: TGTGCCATAGACGGGGGGGGCACTGAAGCTTTCTTT; CDR3aa: CAIDGGGTEAFF
v_gene: TRBV5-1; d_gene: TRBD1; abundance: few; j_gene: TRBJ1-1; CDR3nt: TGCGCCAGCAGCTGGGGACAGGGAAACACTGAAGCTTTCTTT; CDR3aa: CASSWGQGNTEAFF
v_gene: TRBV4-1; d_gene: TRBD2; abundance: .; j_gene: TRBJ2-2; CDR3nt: TGCGCCAGCAGCCAAGAGGGCGGGGGGGCCTGGGGGGAGCTGTTTTTT; CDR3aa: CASSQEGGGAWGELFF
v_gene: TRBV7-9; d_gene: TRBD1; abundance: .; j_gene: TRBJ2-2; CDR3nt: TGTGCCAGCAGCTCCCCGGGACAGTGGAACACCGGGGAGCTGTTTTTT; CDR3aa: CASSSPGQWNTGELFF
v_gene: TRBV10-2; d_gene: .; abundance: .; j_gene: TRBJ1-3; CDR3nt: TGCGCCAGCACACGACGGACAGCCAGACACTTTATCTCTGGAAACACCATATATTTT; CDR3aa: CASTRRTARHFISGNTIYF
v_gene: TRBV27; d_gene: TRBD2; abundance: .; j_gene: TRBJ2-1; CDR3nt: TGTGCCAGCAACCCTAGCGGGGCGAATGAGCAGTTCTTC; CDR3aa: CASNPSGANEQFF
v_gene: TRBV6-5; d_gene: .; abundance: few; j_gene: TRBJ1-1; CDR3nt: TGTGCCATAGACGGGGGGGGCACTGAAGCTTTCTTT; CDR3aa: CAIDGGGTEAFF
v_gene: TRBV5-1; d_gene: TRBD2; abundance: medium-sized; j_gene: TRBJ2-1; CDR3nt: TGCGCCAGCACCGTCCGAGGTAGCGGGGGGGTCCCCTACAATGAGCAGTTCTTC; CDR3aa: CASTVRGSGGVPYNEQFF
v_gene: TRBV9; d_gene: .; abundance: medium-sized; j_gene: TRBJ2-1; CDR3nt: TGTGCCAGCAGCGTAGGAGCTGATTCCTACAATGAGCAGTTCTTC; CDR3aa: CASSVGADSYNEQFF
v_gene: TRBV9; d_gene: TRBD1; abundance: medium-sized; j_gene: TRBJ2-1; CDR3nt: TGTGCCAGCAGCGAACAGGGGGCGCTTTCGAATGAGCAGTTCTTC; CDR3aa: CASSEQGALSNEQFF
v_gene: TRBV5-4; d_gene: .; abundance: few; j_gene: TRBJ1-1; CDR3nt: TGTGCCAGCAGTTTAGCGGTGACAGTTTTGAACACTGAAGCTTTCTTT; CDR3aa: CASSLAVTVLNTEAFF
v_gene: TRBV7-6; d_gene: TRBD2; abundance: .; j_gene: TRBJ2-1; CDR3nt: TGTGCCAGCAGCTTAGTTAGGTCCGGACTAGAAGGCTACAATGAGCAGTTCTTC; CDR3aa: CASSLVRSGLEGYNEQFF
v_gene: TRBV9; d_gene: TRBD1; abundance: medium-sized; j_gene: TRBJ1-1; CDR3nt: TGTGCCAGCAGCCCAAGGGCGGACAGGGCTGAAGCTTTCTTT; CDR3aa: CASSPRADRAEAFF
v_gene: TRBV7-9; d_gene: .; abundance: medium-sized; j_gene: TRBJ1-2; CDR3nt: TGTGCCAGCAGCTCGTATCAGGGCCTCTATGGCTACACCTTC; CDR3aa: CASSSYQGLYGYTF
v_gene: TRBV25-1; d_gene: TRBD1; abundance: .; j_gene: TRBJ1-5; CDR3nt: TGTGCCAGCAGTGAATCGGCAGGGGGCGATCAGCCCCAGCATTTT; CDR3aa: CASSESAGGDQPQHF
v_gene: TRBV18; d_gene: TRBD1; abundance: .; j_gene: TRBJ2-1; CDR3nt: TGTGCCAGCTCACCATTCGGGACAGCCCTTAGGGGTCATGAGCAGTTCTTC; CDR3aa: CASSPFGTALRGHEQFF
v_gene: TRBV6-5; d_gene: .; abundance: few; j_gene: TRBJ1-1; CDR3nt: TGTGCCAGCAGTCCCAGGAGGAGGAGGAACACTGAAGCTTTCTTT; CDR3aa: CASSPRRRRNTEAFF
v_gene: TRBV11-2; d_gene: TRBD2; abundance: .; j_gene: TRBJ2-1; CDR3nt: TGTGCCAGCAGCCTATATAGCGGGGGGGCCGGGAATGAGCAGTTCTTC; CDR3aa: CASSLYSGGAGNEQFF
v_gene: TRBV15; d_gene: .; abundance: few; j_gene: TRBJ2-5; CDR3nt: TGTGCCACCAGCCTCTATAGCGGAACTCAAGAGACCCAGTACTTC; CDR3aa: CATSLYSGTQETQYF
v_gene: TRBV5-6; d_gene: .; abundance: .; j_gene: TRBJ2-3; CDR3nt: TGTGCCAGCAGCTCTGGAGTCTTATCTAGCACAGATACGCAGTATTTT; CDR3aa: CASSSGVLSSTDTQYF
v_gene: TRBV6-6; d_gene: TRBD1; abundance: .; j_gene: TRBJ1-2; CDR3nt: TGTGCCAGCAAGCTGGGACAGGGTACTAACTATGGCTACACCTTC; CDR3aa: CASKLGQGTNYGYTF